This T cell receptor (beta chain) was profiled in a study of blood T cell repertoires in COVID-19. Produced via immunoSEQ multiplex PCR; TCRdb's table is partial and in-frame only. The table lists 300,000 to 400,000 clones, more than 75% of them singletons. The receptor comes from a woman younger than 30 who had recovered from COVID-19. Sequenced: PBMCs or T cells enriched from blood (not recorded which).

CDR3 DNA sequence: TGTGCCAGCGCCACCACGGGCAGGGTAGACACAGATACGCAGTATTTT. This codes for CASATTGRVDTDTQYF. The rearrangement uses TRBV28 and TRBJ2-3; D might be TRBD1 (5 bases). This CDR3 region has 16 residues. Trimming removed 8 bases at V and 2 bases at J, with 20 bases between. Germline CDR1 reads MDHEN; CDR2 reads SYDVKM.